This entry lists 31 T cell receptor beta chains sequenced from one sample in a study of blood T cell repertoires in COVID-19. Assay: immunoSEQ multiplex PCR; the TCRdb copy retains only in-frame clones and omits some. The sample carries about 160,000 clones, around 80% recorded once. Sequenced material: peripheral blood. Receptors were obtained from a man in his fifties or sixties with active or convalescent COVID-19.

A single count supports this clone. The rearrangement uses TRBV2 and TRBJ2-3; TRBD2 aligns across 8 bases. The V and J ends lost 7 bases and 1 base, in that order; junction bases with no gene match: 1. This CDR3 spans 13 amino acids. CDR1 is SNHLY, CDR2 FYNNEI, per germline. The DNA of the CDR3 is TGTGCCAGCACGACTAGCGGCACAGATACGCAGTATTTT. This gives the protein CASTTSGTDTQYF.

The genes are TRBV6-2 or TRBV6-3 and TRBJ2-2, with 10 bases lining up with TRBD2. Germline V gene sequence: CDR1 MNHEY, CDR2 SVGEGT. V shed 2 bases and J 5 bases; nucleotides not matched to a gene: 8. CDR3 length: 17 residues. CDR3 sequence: CASSYQSGGALTGELFF. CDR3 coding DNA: TGTGCCAGCAGTTACCAAAGCGGGGGGGCCTTGACCGGGGAGCTGTTTTTT.

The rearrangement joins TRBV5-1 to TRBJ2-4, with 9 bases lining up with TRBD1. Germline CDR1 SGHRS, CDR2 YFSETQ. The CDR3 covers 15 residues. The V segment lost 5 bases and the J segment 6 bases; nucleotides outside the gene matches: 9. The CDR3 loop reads CASSPGQGRGNIQYF. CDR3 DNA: TGCGCCAGCAGTCCGGGACAGGGTCGGGGAAACATTCAGTACTTC.

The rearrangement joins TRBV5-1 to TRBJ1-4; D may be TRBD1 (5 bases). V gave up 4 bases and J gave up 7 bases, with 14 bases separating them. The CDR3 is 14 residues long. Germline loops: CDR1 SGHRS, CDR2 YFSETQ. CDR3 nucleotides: TGCGCCAGCAGCGATCAGGGTGGTACTGAAAAACTGTTTTTT. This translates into CASSDQGGTEKLFF.

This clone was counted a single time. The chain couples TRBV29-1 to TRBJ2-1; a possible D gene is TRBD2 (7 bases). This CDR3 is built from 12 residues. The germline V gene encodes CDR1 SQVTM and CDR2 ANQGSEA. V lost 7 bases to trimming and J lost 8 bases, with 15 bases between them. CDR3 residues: CSGGGRVDEQFF. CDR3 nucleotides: TGCAGCGGGGGGGGCAGGGTCGATGAGCAGTTCTTC.

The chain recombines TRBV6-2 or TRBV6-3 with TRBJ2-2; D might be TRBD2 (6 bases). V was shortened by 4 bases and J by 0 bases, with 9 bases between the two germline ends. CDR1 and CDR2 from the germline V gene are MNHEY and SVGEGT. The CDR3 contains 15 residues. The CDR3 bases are TGTGCCAGCAGTTGGAGGGGAGCGAACACCGGGGAGCTGTTTTTT. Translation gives CASSWRGANTGELFF.

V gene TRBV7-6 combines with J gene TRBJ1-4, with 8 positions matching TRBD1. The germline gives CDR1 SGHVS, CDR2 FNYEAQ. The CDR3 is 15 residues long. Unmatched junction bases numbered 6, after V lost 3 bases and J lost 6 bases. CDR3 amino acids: CASSFGTGNDEKLFF. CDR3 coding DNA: TGTGCCAGCAGCTTTGGGACAGGAAACGATGAAAAACTGTTTTTT.

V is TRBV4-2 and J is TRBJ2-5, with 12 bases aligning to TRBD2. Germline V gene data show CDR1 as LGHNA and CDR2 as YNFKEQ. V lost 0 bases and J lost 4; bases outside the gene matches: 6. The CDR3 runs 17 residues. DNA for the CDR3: TGTGCCAGCAGCCAAGATCTAGCGGGAGGGCCAAGAGAGACCCAGTACTTC. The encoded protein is CASSQDLAGGPRETQYF.

The CDR3 nucleotides read TGTGCCAGCAGCCCCACTAAGACAGGGAACACTGAAGCTTTCTTT. Amino acid sequence: CASSPTKTGNTEAFF. The chain carries TRBV14 and TRBJ1-1; maybe TRBD1 (6 bases). Trimming stripped 4 bases from V and 1 base from J, with 13 bases between. Germline V gene lookup returns CDR1 SGHDN and CDR2 FVKESK. The CDR3 runs to 15 residues.

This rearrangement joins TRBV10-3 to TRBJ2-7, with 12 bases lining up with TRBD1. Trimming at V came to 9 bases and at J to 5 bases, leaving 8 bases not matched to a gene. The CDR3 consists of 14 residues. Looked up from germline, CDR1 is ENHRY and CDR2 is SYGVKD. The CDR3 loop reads CAMSGQGAGNEQYF. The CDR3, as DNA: TGTGCCATGTCGGGACAGGGGGCGGGAAACGAGCAGTACTTC.

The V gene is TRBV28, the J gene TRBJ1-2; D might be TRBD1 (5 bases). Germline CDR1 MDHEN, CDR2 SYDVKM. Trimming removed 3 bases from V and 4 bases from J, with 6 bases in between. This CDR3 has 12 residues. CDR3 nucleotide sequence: TGTGCCAGCAGTTTTCAGGGCTATGGCTACACCTTC. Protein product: CASSFQGYGYTF.

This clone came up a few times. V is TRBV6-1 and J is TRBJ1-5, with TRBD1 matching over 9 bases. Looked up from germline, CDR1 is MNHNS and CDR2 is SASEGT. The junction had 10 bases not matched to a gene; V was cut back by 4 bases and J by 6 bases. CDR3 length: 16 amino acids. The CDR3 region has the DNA TGTGCCAGCAGTGGCCCTGCCGGGACAGGGACTCAGCCCCAGCATTTT. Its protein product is CASSGPAGTGTQPQHF.

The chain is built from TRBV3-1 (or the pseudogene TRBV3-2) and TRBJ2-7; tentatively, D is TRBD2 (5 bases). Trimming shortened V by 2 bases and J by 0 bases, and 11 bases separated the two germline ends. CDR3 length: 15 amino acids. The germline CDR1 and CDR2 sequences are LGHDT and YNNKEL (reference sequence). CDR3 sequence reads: CASSQRRGPSYEQYF. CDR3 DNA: TGTGCCAGCAGCCAAAGAAGAGGGCCCTCCTACGAGCAGTACTTC.

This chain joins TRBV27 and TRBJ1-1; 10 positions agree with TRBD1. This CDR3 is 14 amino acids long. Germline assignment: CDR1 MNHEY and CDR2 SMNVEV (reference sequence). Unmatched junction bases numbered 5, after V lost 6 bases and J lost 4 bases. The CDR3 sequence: CASSNGQGVTEAFF. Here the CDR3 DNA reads TGTGCCAGCAGCAACGGACAGGGGGTCACTGAAGCTTTCTTT.

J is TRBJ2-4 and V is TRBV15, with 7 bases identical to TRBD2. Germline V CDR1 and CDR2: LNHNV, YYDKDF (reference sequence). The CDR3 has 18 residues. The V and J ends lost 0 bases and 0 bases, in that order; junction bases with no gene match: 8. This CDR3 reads CATSREALADLAKNIQYF. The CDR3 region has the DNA TGTGCCACCAGCAGAGAGGCTCTAGCGGACCTAGCCAAAAACATTCAGTACTTC.

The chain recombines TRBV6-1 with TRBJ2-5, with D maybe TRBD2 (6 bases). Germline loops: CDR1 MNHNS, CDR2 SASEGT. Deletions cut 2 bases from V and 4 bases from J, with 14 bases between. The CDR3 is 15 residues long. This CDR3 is CASSERFGGRETQYF. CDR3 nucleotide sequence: TGTGCCAGCAGTGAAAGGTTCGGGGGTAGAGAGACCCAGTACTTC.

As DNA, the CDR3 is TGTGCCATCAGCCCCGACAGGGGGAATTCACCCCTCCACTTT. It encodes CAISPDRGNSPLHF. This chain links TRBV10-3 with TRBJ1-6; the match to TRBD1 covers 9 bases. The germline CDR1 and CDR2 sequences are ENHRY and SYGVKD. V shed 6 bases, J shed 7 bases, and the junction held 4 bases outside the gene matches. This CDR3 contains 14 residues.

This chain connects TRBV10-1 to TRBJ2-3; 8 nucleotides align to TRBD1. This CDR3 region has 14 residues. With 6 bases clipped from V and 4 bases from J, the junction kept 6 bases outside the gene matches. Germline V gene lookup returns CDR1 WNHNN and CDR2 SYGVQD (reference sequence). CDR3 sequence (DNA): TGCGCCAGCAGCCCCGCAGGGGGCCCAGATACGCAGTATTTT. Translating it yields CASSPAGGPDTQYF.

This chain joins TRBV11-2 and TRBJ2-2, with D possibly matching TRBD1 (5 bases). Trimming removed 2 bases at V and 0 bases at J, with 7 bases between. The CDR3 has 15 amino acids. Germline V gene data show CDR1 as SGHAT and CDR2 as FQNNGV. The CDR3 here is CASSLTGSNTGELFF. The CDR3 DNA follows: TGTGCCAGCAGCTTAACAGGCTCGAACACCGGGGAGCTGTTTTTT. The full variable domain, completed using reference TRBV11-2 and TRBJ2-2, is EAGVAQSPRYKIIEKRQSVAFWCNPISGHATLYWYQQILGQGPKLLIQFQNNGVVDDSQLPKDRFSAERLKGVDSTLKIQPAKLEDSAVYLCASSLTGSNTGELFFGEGSRLTVL.

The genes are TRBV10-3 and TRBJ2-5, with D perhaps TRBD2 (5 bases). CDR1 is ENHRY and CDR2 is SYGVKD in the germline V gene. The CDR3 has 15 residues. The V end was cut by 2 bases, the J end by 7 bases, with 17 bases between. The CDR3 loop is CAISERGETAGTQYF. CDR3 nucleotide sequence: TGTGCCATCAGTGAGCGGGGAGAGACGGCTGGGACCCAGTACTTC.

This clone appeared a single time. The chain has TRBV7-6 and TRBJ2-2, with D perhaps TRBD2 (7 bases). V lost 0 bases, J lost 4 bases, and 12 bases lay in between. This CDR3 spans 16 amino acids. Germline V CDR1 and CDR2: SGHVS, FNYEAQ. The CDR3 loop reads CASSLAGGPGTGELFF. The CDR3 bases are TGTGCCAGCAGCTTAGCCGGGGGGCCGGGCACCGGGGAGCTGTTTTTT.

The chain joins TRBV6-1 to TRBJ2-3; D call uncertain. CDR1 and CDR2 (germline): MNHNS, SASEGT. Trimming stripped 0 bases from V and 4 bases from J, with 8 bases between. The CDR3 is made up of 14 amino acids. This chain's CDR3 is CASSEATDADTQYF. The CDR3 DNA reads TGTGCCAGCAGTGAAGCAACAGACGCAGATACGCAGTATTTT.

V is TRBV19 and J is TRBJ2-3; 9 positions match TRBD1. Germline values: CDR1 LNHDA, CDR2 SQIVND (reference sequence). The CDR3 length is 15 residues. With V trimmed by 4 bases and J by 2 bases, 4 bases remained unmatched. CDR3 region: CASSTGQGYTDTQYF. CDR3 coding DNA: TGTGCCAGTAGTACCGGACAGGGGTACACAGATACGCAGTATTTT. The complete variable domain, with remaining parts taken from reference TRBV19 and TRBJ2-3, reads DGGITQSPKYLFRKEGQNVTLSCEQNLNHDAMYWYRQDPGQGLRLIYYSQIVNDFQKGDIAEGYSVSREKKESFPLTVTSAQKNPTAFYLCASSTGQGYTDTQYFGPGTRLTVL.

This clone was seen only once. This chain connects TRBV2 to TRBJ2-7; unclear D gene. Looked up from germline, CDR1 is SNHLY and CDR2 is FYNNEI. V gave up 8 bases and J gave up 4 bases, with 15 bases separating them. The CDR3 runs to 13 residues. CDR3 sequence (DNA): TGTGCCAGCCGGGTCTCACCCTTTTACGAGCAGTACTTC. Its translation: CASRVSPFYEQYF. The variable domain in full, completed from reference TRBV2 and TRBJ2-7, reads EPEVTQTPSHQVTQMGQEVILRCVPISNHLYFYWYRQILGQKVEFLVSFYNNEISEKSEIFDDQFSVERPDGSNFTLKIRSTKLEDSAMYFCASRVSPFYEQYFGPGTRLTVT.

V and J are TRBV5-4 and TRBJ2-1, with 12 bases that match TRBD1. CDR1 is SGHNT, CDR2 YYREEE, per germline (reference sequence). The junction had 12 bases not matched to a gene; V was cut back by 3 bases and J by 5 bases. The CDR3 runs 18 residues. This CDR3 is CASSSGTGGFGVNNEQFF. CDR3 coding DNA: TGTGCCAGCAGCTCGGGGACAGGGGGCTTCGGGGTCAACAATGAGCAGTTCTTC.

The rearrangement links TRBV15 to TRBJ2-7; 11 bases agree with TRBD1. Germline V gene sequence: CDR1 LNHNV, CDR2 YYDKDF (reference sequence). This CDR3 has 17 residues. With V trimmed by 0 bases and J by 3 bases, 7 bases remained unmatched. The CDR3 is CATSRDRDGTGGYEQYF. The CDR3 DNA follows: TGTGCCACCAGCAGAGATCGAGACGGGACAGGGGGCTACGAGCAGTACTTC.

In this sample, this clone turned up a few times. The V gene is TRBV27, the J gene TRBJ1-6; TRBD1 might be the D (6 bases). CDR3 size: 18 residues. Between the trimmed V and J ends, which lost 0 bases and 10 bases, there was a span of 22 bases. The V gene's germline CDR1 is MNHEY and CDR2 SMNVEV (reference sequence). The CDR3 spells CASSLSGRGPPIGSPLHF. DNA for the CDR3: TGTGCCAGCAGTTTATCGGGCAGGGGCCCCCCAATTGGATCACCCCTCCACTTT.

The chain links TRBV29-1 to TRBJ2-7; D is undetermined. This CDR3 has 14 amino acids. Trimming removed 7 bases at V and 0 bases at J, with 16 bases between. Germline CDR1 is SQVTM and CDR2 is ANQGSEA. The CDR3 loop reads CSALSASSSYEQYF. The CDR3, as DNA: TGCAGCGCCCTAAGCGCTTCAAGCTCCTACGAGCAGTACTTC.

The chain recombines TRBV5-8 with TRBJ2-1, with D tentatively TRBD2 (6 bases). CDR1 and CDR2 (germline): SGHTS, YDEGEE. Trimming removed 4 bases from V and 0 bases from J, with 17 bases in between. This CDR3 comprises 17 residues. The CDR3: CASSPLWAGNSYNEQFF. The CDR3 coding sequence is TGTGCCAGCAGCCCTCTTTGGGCGGGAAACTCCTACAATGAGCAGTTCTTC.

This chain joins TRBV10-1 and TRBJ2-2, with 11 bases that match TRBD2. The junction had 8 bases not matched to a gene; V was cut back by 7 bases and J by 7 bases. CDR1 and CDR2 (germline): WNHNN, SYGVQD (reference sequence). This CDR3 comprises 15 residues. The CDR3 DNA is TGCGCCAGCAAACAAAACGGGACTAGCGGCGGGGAGCTGTTTTTT. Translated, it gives CASKQNGTSGGELFF.

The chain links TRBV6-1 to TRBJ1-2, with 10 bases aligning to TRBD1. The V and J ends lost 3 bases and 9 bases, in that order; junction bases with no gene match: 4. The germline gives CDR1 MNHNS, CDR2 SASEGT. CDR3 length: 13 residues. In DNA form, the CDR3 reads TGTGCCAGCAGTGAGGGACAGGGGCTGAGCTACACCTTC. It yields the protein CASSEGQGLSYTF.